The 18 T cell receptor beta chains listed next were all sequenced from one sample in a study of follicular helper T cells after annual influenza vaccination. Sequencing used immunoSEQ multiplex PCR; TCRdb keeps in-frame clones, though not all of them. The table lists about 11,000 clones, about 82% of them singletons. The specimen was CXCR5- memory CD4+ T cells sorted from blood, collected 6 weeks after influenza vaccination. These receptor sequences come from an adult who received the influenza vaccine.

The chain is built from TRBV2 and TRBJ1-1; possible D gene TRBD1, 5 bases. The V and J ends lost 3 bases and 1 base respectively, with 9 bases between them. CDR1 and CDR2 (germline): SNHLY, FYNNEI. This CDR3 has 14 amino acids. DNA of the CDR3: TGTGCCAGCAGTGATGGGCAGGGGAACACTGAAGCTTTCTTT. Its protein is CASSDGQGNTEAFF.

The rearrangement uses TRBV5-1 and TRBJ2-5; D is possibly TRBD1 or TRBD2 (7 bases each). The CDR3 runs to 15 residues. Germline V CDR1 and CDR2: SGHRS, YFSETQ. With 4 bases removed from V and 0 bases from J, the gap between germline ends came to 13 bases. CDR3 loop: CASSIQGGYQETQYF. The CDR3 coding sequence is TGCGCCAGCAGCATCCAGGGGGGGTACCAAGAGACCCAGTACTTC.

This chain joins TRBV5-1 and TRBJ2-1, with TRBD1 matching 8 bases. Per germline, CDR1 SGHRS and CDR2 YFSETQ. With V trimmed by 4 bases and J by 7 bases, 16 bases remained unmatched. The CDR3 is 17 amino acids. As DNA, the CDR3 is TGCGCCAGCAGCCCATGGACAGGGCAGGTCCAGAGGAATGAGCAGTTCTTC. It translates to CASSPWTGQVQRNEQFF. Combining the CDR3 with reference TRBV5-1 and TRBJ2-1 gives the whole variable domain KAGVTQTPRYLIKTRGQQVTLSCSPISGHRSVSWYQQTPGQGLQFLFEYFSETQRNKGNFPGRFSGRQFSNSRSEMNVSTLELGDSALYLCASSPWTGQVQRNEQFFGPGTRLTVL.

V gene TRBV19 combines with J gene TRBJ2-7, with D tentatively TRBD1 (5 bases). Trimming removed 7 bases at V and 6 bases at J, with 19 bases between. This CDR3 contains 14 residues. CDR1 and CDR2 from the germline V gene are LNHDA and SQIVND (reference sequence). CDR3 amino acids: CASTPQAGSVEQYF. CDR3 sequence (DNA): TGTGCCAGTACTCCCCAGGCAGGGTCGGTCGAGCAGTACTTC. Supplemented by reference TRBV19 and TRBJ2-7, the full variable domain reads DGGITQSPKYLFRKEGQNVTLSCEQNLNHDAMYWYRQDPGQGLRLIYYSQIVNDFQKGDIAEGYSVSREKKESFPLTVTSAQKNPTAFYLCASTPQAGSVEQYFGPGTRLTVT.

The chain combines TRBV19 with TRBJ2-5; maybe TRBD1 (6 bases). With 1 base removed from V and 2 bases from J, the gap between germline ends came to 8 bases. This CDR3 has 14 amino acids. Germline assignment: CDR1 LNHDA and CDR2 SQIVND (reference sequence). CDR3 DNA: TGTGCCAGTAGTATAGCGACAGGACAAGAGACCCAGTACTTC. Translated: CASSIATGQETQYF.

This clone was seen just once. One end of the junction fails to match germline, which may point to a read error. This CDR3 is also generated by other DNA sequences in the sample. The chain uses TRBV7-3 and TRBJ2-2, with TRBD1 identical over 10 bases. Germline V gene data show CDR1 as SGHTA and CDR2 as FQGTGA. The CDR3 is 14 amino acids. CDR3 sequence reads: CASSMTGGTGELFF. As DNA, the CDR3 is TGTGCCAGCAGCATGACAGGGGGCACCGGAGAGCTGTTTTTT.

The rearrangement uses TRBV27 and TRBJ2-2, with unresolved D. The CDR3 has 14 residues. Germline loops: CDR1 MNHEY, CDR2 SMNVEV (reference sequence). V shed 4 bases and J shed 6 bases, with 12 bases lying between them. The CDR3 region has the DNA TGTGCCAGCAGTTCCTTCGCATCAGCCGGGGAGCTGTTTTTT. Its protein product is CASSSFASAGELFF.

The V call is TRBV19, the J call TRBJ1-1; possible D gene TRBD1, 6 bases. CDR1 and CDR2 from the germline V gene are LNHDA and SQIVND (reference sequence). V dropped 6 bases and J dropped 5 bases, with 16 bases sitting between them. The CDR3 extends over 14 amino acids. CDR3 sequence: CASSLLGASTEAFF. CDR3 nucleotides: TGTGCCAGTAGCCTGCTGGGGGCGAGTACTGAAGCTTTCTTT.

The chain uses TRBV28 and TRBJ2-3; 7 bases fit TRBD2. CDR1 MDHEN and CDR2 SYDVKM come from the germline V gene. The J segment lost 2 bases and the V segment lost 10 bases, leaving 12 bases of the junction unmatched. The CDR3 has 15 amino acids. CDR3 sequence: CATQRASGNTDTQYF. CDR3 nucleotide sequence: TGTGCCACACAGAGGGCTAGCGGAAACACAGATACGCAGTATTTT.

This sequence joins TRBV5-1 and TRBJ2-3; TRBD2 matches at 9 bases. This CDR3 is 16 amino acids long. The germline V gene has CDR1 SGHRS and CDR2 YFSETQ. V was clipped by 0 bases and J by 2 bases; unmatched bases: 4. DNA of the CDR3: TGCGCCAGCAGCTTGGCCATGGGACTAGCCACAGATACGCAGTATTTT. Its protein is CASSLAMGLATDTQYF.

The gene calls are TRBV10-2 and TRBJ2-1; 12 bases map to TRBD2. Germline V gene data show CDR1 as WSHSY and CDR2 as SAAADI. The V and J ends lost 3 bases and 5 bases, in that order; junction bases with no gene match: 2. This CDR3 region has 15 residues. CDR3 in amino acids: CASSEPSGGDNEQFF. CDR3 bases: TGCGCCAGCAGTGAACCTAGCGGGGGGGACAATGAGCAGTTCTTC.

The chain joins TRBV19 to TRBJ2-7; D might be TRBD1 or TRBD2, each matching 5 bases. The CDR3 has 13 residues. Trimming pared 10 bases from V and 5 bases from J, leaving 18 bases between. Germline CDR1 and CDR2: LNHDA and SQIVND (reference sequence). CDR3 region: CATRGTVEHEQYF. The CDR3 coding sequence is TGTGCCACCCGAGGGACGGTAGAGCACGAGCAGTACTTC. The full variable domain, rest sourced from reference TRBV19 and TRBJ2-7, is DGGITQSPKYLFRKEGQNVTLSCEQNLNHDAMYWYRQDPGQGLRLIYYSQIVNDFQKGDIAEGYSVSREKKESFPLTVTSAQKNPTAFYLCATRGTVEHEQYFGPGTRLTVT.

The V gene is TRBV28, the J gene TRBJ2-1; a possible D gene is TRBD2 (6 bases). The CDR3 totals 15 residues. V lost 6 bases and J lost 9, with 21 bases in between. Germline V gene sequence: CDR1 MDHEN, CDR2 SYDVKM. The CDR3 here is CASRDSGTGLLEQFF. The CDR3 region has the DNA TGTGCCAGCAGAGATTCCGGGACTGGACTTCTTGAGCAGTTCTTC.

This chain links TRBV7-2 with TRBJ2-7; a weak D match, TRBD2 (5 bases). This CDR3 is built from 15 residues. V was trimmed by 1 base and J by 2 bases, leaving 12 bases between them. Germline assignment: CDR1 SGHTA and CDR2 FQGNSA. The CDR3 nucleotides are TGTGCCAGCAGCTTAGATCTACGGGAAACCTACGAGCAGTACTTC. It translates to CASSLDLRETYEQYF.

This rearrangement joins TRBV7-8 to TRBJ2-7; 9 nucleotides agree with TRBD1. The CDR3 runs to 15 residues. Germline CDR1 and CDR2: SGHVS and FQNEAQ. The V segment lost 4 bases and the J segment 1 base; nucleotides outside the gene matches: 5. CDR3 bases: TGTGCCAGCAGCTATACAGGGGGCGGGTCCTACGAGCAGTACTTC. It is translated as CASSYTGGGSYEQYF. Together with reference TRBV7-8 and TRBJ2-7, the CDR3 gives the full variable domain: GAGVSQSPRYKVAKRGQDVALRCDPISGHVSLFWYQQALGQGPEFLTYFQNEAQLDKSGLPSDRFFAERPEGSVSTLKIQRTQQEDSAVYLCASSYTGGGSYEQYFGPGTRLTVT.

This clone was seen more than once but under ten times. The rearrangement uses TRBV6-4 and TRBJ2-7; 14 nucleotides line up with TRBD2. The V gene's germline CDR1 is MRHNA and CDR2 SNTAGT. V lost 6 bases, J lost 3 bases, and 4 bases stayed unmatched. The CDR3 consists of 15 residues. The CDR3 sequence is CASSPGLAGVYEQYF. The CDR3 nucleotides read TGTGCCAGCAGCCCGGGACTAGCGGGAGTCTACGAGCAGTACTTC.

This chain uses TRBV5-2 with TRBJ1-2. TRBV5-2 is a documented pseudogene. The CDR3 runs 14 residues. CDR3 region: CASKVLRKTYGYTF. The CDR3 DNA follows: TGTGCCAGCAAAGTTTTACGAAAGACCTATGGCTACACCTTC.

The rearrangement uses TRBV6-6 and TRBJ2-1, with D perhaps TRBD2 (7 bases). This CDR3 comprises 15 residues. The germline gives CDR1 MNHNY, CDR2 SVGAGI (reference sequence). The V end lost 4 bases, the J end lost 8 bases, and 18 bases lay between the germline ends. CDR3 region: CASSSGGGGPHEQFF. In nucleotides, the CDR3 is TGTGCCAGCAGTTCCGGTGGGGGGGGCCCCCATGAGCAGTTCTTC.